The sequence of this TCR beta chain was determined in a study of pediatric ulcerative colitis. The repertoire was sequenced with immunoSEQ multiplex PCR; TCRdb's copy has only in-frame clones and lacks some. Here the sample spans tens of thousands of clones, roughly 72% being singletons. J lost 2 bases, V lost 8 bases, and 7 bases had no gene match. The CDR3 runs to 14 residues. CDR1 and CDR2 from the germline V gene are SNHLY and FYNNEI. One to two pinch biopsies were taken from the rectum during colonoscopy. Material: gut tissue. The receptor was derived from a boy under 18 with moderate ulcerative colitis. The rearrangement links TRBV2 to TRBJ1-2; 8 nucleotides agree with TRBD1. CDR3 protein: CASERTGRNYGYTF. The CDR3 DNA reads as TGTGCCAGCGAAAGGACAGGGAGGAACTATGGCTACACCTTC.